This T cell receptor (beta chain) was observed in a study of beta chain features in type 1 diabetes. This clone was found a few times. The target antigen is unknown. Whole-study findings and limits: The study found moderately but significantly shorter TCRB CDR3s in all four CD4+ subsets of Type 1 diabetes patients.

The CDR3 spans 16 residues. V was shortened by 0 bases and J by 2 bases, with 16 bases between the two germline ends. Germline V lookup: CDR1 GTSNPN, CDR2 SVGIG (reference sequence). Isolated RNA was reverse transcribed in full, so expressed TCRB transcripts were sequenced. Clones were sequenced by immunoSEQ multiplex PCR, and TCRdb holds only the in-frame ones, with some missing. Counted here are some 700,000 clones, 13% occurring once; the ten biggest clones make up about 0.02%. The chain recombines TRBV30 with TRBJ1-1, with a possible D match to TRBD1 (5 bases). The receptor comes from a man aged 18 to 30 with type 1 diabetes. Sequencing was done on a sample of naive CD4+ T cells from blood. The CDR3 nucleotides read TGTGCCTGGAGTGTAGTTCTGGGGCAGCAAAACACTGAAGCTTTCTTT. Residues: CAWSVVLGQQNTEAFF.